This TCR beta chain was captured by sequencing in a study of blood T cell repertoires in COVID-19. Study-level information: There were acute and convalescent COVID-19 samples, and they came from the United States, Italy and Spain. PBMCs, B-cell-depleted T cells, or T cells provided the cDNA or gDNA that made up the material.

Germline CDR1 SGDLS, CDR2 YYNGEE. V was cut by 0 bases and J by 11 bases, with 14 bases left in between. The CDR3 spans 14 residues. Per the original data handling: It was from reference gene primer amplification that nucleated cell counts were estimated. Using immunoSEQ multiplex PCR, the repertoire was profiled, and TCRdb retains in-frame clones only, with some absent. The V and J calls and clone size were taken over from that table, and D and trimming were inferred from the DNA. Of about 18,000 clones listed, approximately 91% are singletons. The clonotype originates from a human donor in a cohort sampled during active COVID-19. The chain carries TRBV9 and TRBJ1-4; D ambiguous. The sequenced sample was peripheral blood. CDR3 sequence: CASSVGSSQQKLFF. DNA for the CDR3: TGTGCCAGCAGCGTAGGTAGCAGCCAGCAGAAACTGTTTTTT.